This T cell receptor (beta chain) comes out of a study of blood T cells in healthy people across ages. The second PCR ran roughly 7 to 12 cycles with a sample-barcoded 5' primer and J-beta primers. TCRdb reanalysed the 5' RACE reads using MiXCR and keeps one entry per CDR3 protein. The sample shows about 1.4 million distinct CDR3 sequences, 59% of them seen only once. V gave up 1 base and J gave up 1 base, with 20 bases separating them. Germline loops: CDR1 SGHRS, CDR2 YFSETQ. The CDR3 length is 18 residues. For this clonotype: The antigen is unknown.

Every donor contributed around 10 milliliters of peripheral blood by blood draw. Each sample had at least 6 million PBMCs isolated. Study observations and caveats: The recorded TCR beta diversity per million T cells decreased in a roughly linear manner with age.

The chain links TRBV5-1 to TRBJ1-1; no clear D gene. Sequencing used blood. The sequence was collected from a man aged 18 to 35 in good health. As DNA, the CDR3 is TGCGCCAGCAGCTTGAGTTTCGGGCCCCCCCGGGAGAACACTGAAGCTTTCTTT. Its protein is CASSLSFGPPRENTEAFF.